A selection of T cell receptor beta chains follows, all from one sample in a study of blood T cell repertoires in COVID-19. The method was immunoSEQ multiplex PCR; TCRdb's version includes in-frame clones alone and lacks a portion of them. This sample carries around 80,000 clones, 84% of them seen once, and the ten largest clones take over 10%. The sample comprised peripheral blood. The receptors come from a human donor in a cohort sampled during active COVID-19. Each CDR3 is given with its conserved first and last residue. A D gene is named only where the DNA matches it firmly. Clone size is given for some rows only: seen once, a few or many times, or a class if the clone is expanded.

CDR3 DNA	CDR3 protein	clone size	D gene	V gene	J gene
TGTGCCAGCAGCCCGACAGGGGGCTACACTGAAGCTTTCTTT	CASSPTGGYTEAFF	NA	TRBD1	TRBV27	TRBJ1-1
TGTGCCAGCAGCGACAGCGGGACAGGGGGCCCTCTGGATGGCTACACCTTC	CASSDSGTGGPLDGYTF	NA	TRBD1	TRBV7-9	TRBJ1-2
TGTGCCAGCAGCTTGGGACAGGGGATTTGGAATGAGCAGTTCTTC	CASSLGQGIWNEQFF	NA	TRBD1	TRBV5-5	TRBJ2-1
TGCGCCAGCAGCCCGGGACAGGGCTATAATGAAAAACTGTTTTTT	CASSPGQGYNEKLFF	NA	TRBD1	TRBV5-1	TRBJ1-4
TGTGCCAGCAGCATCGCCGGGACAGGACGATACGAGCAGTACTTC	CASSIAGTGRYEQYF	NA	TRBD1	TRBV27	TRBJ2-7
TGTGCCAGCAGCCAAAGAATAAGCGGGGGGGCCACTGAGCAGTTCTTC	CASSQRISGGATEQFF	NA	TRBD2	TRBV4-2	TRBJ2-1
TGTGCCAGCAGCCCCCCCGGCGGGGGCCTAACCGGGGAGCTGTTTTTT	CASSPPGGGLTGELFF	NA	NA	TRBV9	TRBJ2-2
TGTGCCAGCAGTCGAGGTCCGGAACAGCCCCAGCATTTT	CASSRGPEQPQHF	once	NA	TRBV2	TRBJ1-5
TGTGCCAGCATCCCCGGGACAGGGGGCGACAATGAGCAGTTCTTC	CASIPGTGGDNEQFF	NA	TRBD1	TRBV6-5	TRBJ2-1
TGTGCCAGCAGCACACCCCGGGACTACCCCTCCTACAATGAGCAGTTCTTC	CASSTPRDYPSYNEQFF	few	TRBD2	TRBV9	TRBJ2-1
TGTGCCACCAGTGCGGCACCCCCAGGAGGGGAGCTGTTTTTT	CATSAAPPGGELFF	NA	NA	TRBV24-1	TRBJ2-2
TGTGCCAGCAGCGTACTGGGCAGGGCTAATTCACCCCTCCACTTT	CASSVLGRANSPLHF	NA	NA	TRBV9	TRBJ1-6
TGTGCCACCAGTGCGGTTTCGCAGGGTGGGGTAAATGGCTACACCTTC	CATSAVSQGGVNGYTF	NA	NA	TRBV24-1	TRBJ1-2
TGTGCCAGCAGCTTAGGGACAGGCCATGACAATGAGCAGTTCTTC	CASSLGTGHDNEQFF	NA	TRBD1	TRBV11-2	TRBJ2-1
TGTGCCAGCAGTGAAGCCGGACTAGCGGGGTTCGATGAGCAGTTCTTC	CASSEAGLAGFDEQFF	NA	TRBD2	TRBV6-1	TRBJ2-1
TGTGCCAGCAGCCCCTCGGGACTAGCGAAGAACACCGGGGAGCTGTTTTTT	CASSPSGLAKNTGELFF	NA	TRBD2	TRBV7-3	TRBJ2-2
TGTGCCAGCAGCTTAGGGTTAGCGGGGGGATGGGCAGATACGCAGTATTTT	CASSLGLAGGWADTQYF	NA	TRBD2	TRBV7-2	TRBJ2-3
TGTGCCAGCAGTTTTCCCGGGACAGGGAGAGGTGAGCAGTTCTTC	CASSFPGTGRGEQFF	NA	TRBD1	TRBV5-8	TRBJ2-1
TGTGCCAGCAGATCGGACAGGGCAAGACCCGGGGAGCTGTTTTTT	CASRSDRARPGELFF	NA	TRBD1	TRBV6-5	TRBJ2-2
TGTGCCAGCAGCCAGGCGGACAGCCAAGGGATAGCTTTCTTT	CASSQADSQGIAFF	NA	NA	TRBV4-2	TRBJ1-1
TGCGCCAGCAGTGCGGGACAGGGTAGCAATCAGCCCCAGCATTTT	CASSAGQGSNQPQHF	once	TRBD1	TRBV10-2	TRBJ1-5
TGTGCCACCAGCAGTAACAGGGCAGGACGGTATGGCTACACCTTC	CATSSNRAGRYGYTF	NA	NA	TRBV15	TRBJ1-2
TGCGCCAGCAGTGAGGGACGGGGTCGGCGCACTGAAGCTTTCTTT	CASSEGRGRRTEAFF	NA	NA	TRBV10-1	TRBJ1-1
TGTGCCAGCAGTGGAACAGGGGGCTTTCCGAACACTGAAGCTTTCTTT	CASSGTGGFPNTEAFF	NA	TRBD1	TRBV6-1	TRBJ1-1
TGTGCCAGCAGCTTGCCGGGACAGGGGAATTCACCCCTCCACTTT	CASSLPGQGNSPLHF	NA	TRBD1	TRBV7-9	TRBJ1-6
TGTGCCAGCAGCTTAAGTGGGACATTTGAAGCTTTCTTT	CASSLSGTFEAFF	NA	NA	TRBV7-9	TRBJ1-1
TGTGCCAGCAGTTACTACGGACTAGCCGCAGATACGCAGTATTTT	CASSYYGLAADTQYF	NA	TRBD2	TRBV6-2/TRBV6-3	TRBJ2-3
TGTGCCAGCAGTGATCCCTCTACAGGGGTAGGGGAAAAACTGTTTTTT	CASSDPSTGVGEKLFF	NA	TRBD1	TRBV6-1	TRBJ1-4
TGTGCCAGCAGCCCCGGGACAGTCGACGAGCAGTACTTC	CASSPGTVDEQYF	NA	TRBD1	TRBV2	TRBJ2-7
TGCGCCAGCAGCCAGAGGTCCGGGACTAGCAACAATGAGCAGTTCTTC	CASSQRSGTSNNEQFF	NA	TRBD2	TRBV10-2	TRBJ2-1
TGTGCCAGCAGTTACCGATACGGGTCACGGTCACCCCTCCACTTT	CASSYRYGSRSPLHF	NA	NA	TRBV6-5	TRBJ1-6
TGTACCAGCAGTCCAGGGACAGATGATGGCTACACCTTC	CTSSPGTDDGYTF	NA	TRBD1	TRBV28	TRBJ1-2
TGTGCCAGCTTCAGGGACACTGAAGCTTTCTTT	CASFRDTEAFF	NA	NA	TRBV18	TRBJ1-1
TGTGCCAGCAGTGAACATCCGGGACAGAAAAACTATGGCTACACCTTC	CASSEHPGQKNYGYTF	NA	TRBD1	TRBV6-1	TRBJ1-2
TGTGCCAGTAGTGTGGTAGAGGCGGGGAAAGAGACCCAGTACTTC	CASSVVEAGKETQYF	NA	NA	TRBV19	TRBJ2-5
TGTGCCAGCAGCCAAGGGATTCGGGTGGGCACTGAAGCTTTCTTT	CASSQGIRVGTEAFF	NA	NA	TRBV4-2	TRBJ1-1
TGTGCCAGCAGCCCGACAGCGAACACCGGGGAGCTGTTTTTT	CASSPTANTGELFF	NA	NA	TRBV6-5	TRBJ2-2
TGTGCCAGCAGTGAACAGGGGGCATATTTCAATGAGCAGTTCTTC	CASSEQGAYFNEQFF	once	TRBD1	TRBV6-1	TRBJ2-1
TGTGCCAGCAGCAAACCGGGACTGGGGGAAGCTTTCTTT	CASSKPGLGEAFF	NA	NA	TRBV7-2	TRBJ1-1
TGTGCCTGGACCACCACGGACATAGTCGTAGGAAACACCATATATTTT	CAWTTTDIVVGNTIYF	NA	NA	TRBV30	TRBJ1-3
TGTGCCAGCAGTCGCATCAGGGAGGGCACTGAAGCTTTCTTT	CASSRIREGTEAFF	NA	NA	TRBV6-5	TRBJ1-1
TGCGCCAGCAGCTGGGACAGGGAGTTGTCCGGGGAGCTGTTTTTT	CASSWDRELSGELFF	NA	TRBD1	TRBV5-1	TRBJ2-2
TGTGCCAGCAGTGACCCCGGGACAAGGTTCTACGAGCAGTACTTC	CASSDPGTRFYEQYF	NA	NA	TRBV6-2/TRBV6-3	TRBJ2-7
TGTGCCAGCTCACCAGGGGTAGCGGGGGGAACCTACGAGCAGTACTTC	CASSPGVAGGTYEQYF	once	TRBD2	TRBV18	TRBJ2-7
TGTGCCAGCCAAAAAGGGGGGGCAGATACGCAGTATTTT	CASQKGGADTQYF	once	NA	TRBV19	TRBJ2-3
TGTGCCAGCAGCGTGGACAGGGGGTGGTACAATGAGCAGTTCTTC	CASSVDRGWYNEQFF	once	TRBD1	TRBV9	TRBJ2-1
TGTGCCAGCAGCTTGAGAGGGACAGGTGGTAATAATTCACCCCTCCACTTT	CASSLRGTGGNNSPLHF	NA	TRBD1	TRBV5-6	TRBJ1-6
TGTGCCAGCAGTGAAATCGACAGCTATCAGCCCCAGCATTTT	CASSEIDSYQPQHF	NA	NA	TRBV2	TRBJ1-5
TGTGCCAGCAGCCAGCTAGCGGGGGGCCCCTACAATGAGCAGTTCTTC	CASSQLAGGPYNEQFF	NA	TRBD2	TRBV11-2	TRBJ2-1
TGCGCCAGCAGCCAGGGACCGGGACTGGCACAAGAGACCCAGTACTTC	CASSQGPGLAQETQYF	NA	NA	TRBV4-1	TRBJ2-5
TGTGCCTGGACAGGGTTTGAGAATTCACCCCTCCACTTT	CAWTGFENSPLHF	few	NA	TRBV30	TRBJ1-6